A selection of T cell receptor beta chains follows, all from one sample in a study of identical twins. MiXCR was run by TCRdb on the 5' RACE reads, yielding one entry per CDR3 protein. The repertoire holds roughly 690,000 distinct CDR3 sequences, with approximately 22% as singletons. The same sample was also studied in work on T cells expressing NK-cell markers.

Sequenced: PBMCs. These receptor sequences come from a woman between 18 and 30 years old in good health. Each CDR3 is given with its conserved first and last residue. The D gene is left open where the match is weak. Some rows mark clone size as missing; the rest say once, few, many or name a class of expanded clone.

d_call: TRBD2; j_call: TRBJ2-7; v_call: TRBV7-2; clone_size: few; cdr3_aa: CASSLKLAGGFNEQYF; cdr3_nt: TGTGCCAGCAGCTTAAAACTAGCGGGAGGGTTCAACGAGCAGTACTTC
d_call: TRBD2; j_call: TRBJ2-1; v_call: TRBV4-3; clone_size: .; cdr3_aa: CASSQAFGGREFF; cdr3_nt: TGCGCCAGCAGCCAAGCCTTCGGCGGGAGAGAGTTCTTC
d_call: .; j_call: TRBJ2-5; v_call: TRBV6-5; clone_size: few; cdr3_aa: CATRSTHRTQYF; cdr3_nt: TGTGCCACCCGGTCGACCCACCGGACCCAGTACTTC
d_call: TRBD1; j_call: TRBJ1-1; v_call: TRBV10-3; clone_size: few; cdr3_aa: CAIVPGQGPNTEAFF; cdr3_nt: TGTGCCATAGTCCCGGGACAGGGACCGAACACTGAAGCTTTCTTT
d_call: TRBD2; j_call: TRBJ2-1; v_call: TRBV20-1; clone_size: .; cdr3_aa: CSAASGRSYNEQFF; cdr3_nt: TGCAGTGCTGCTAGCGGGAGAAGCTACAATGAGCAGTTCTTC
d_call: .; j_call: TRBJ2-5; v_call: TRBV5-6; clone_size: .; cdr3_aa: CASSRRQYQETQYF; cdr3_nt: TGTGCCAGCAGCCGCCGACAGTACCAAGAGACCCAGTACTTC
d_call: .; j_call: TRBJ2-3; v_call: TRBV9; clone_size: few; cdr3_aa: CASSVGGVRTDTQYF; cdr3_nt: TGTGCCAGCAGCGTAGGCGGGGTCCGCACAGATACGCAGTATTTT
d_call: .; j_call: TRBJ2-2; v_call: TRBV5-6; clone_size: .; cdr3_aa: CASSWEYRTGELFF; cdr3_nt: TGTGCCAGCAGCTGGGAATACAGGACCGGGGAGCTGTTTTTT
d_call: TRBD2; j_call: TRBJ2-1; v_call: TRBV12-3/TRBV12-4; clone_size: few; cdr3_aa: CASSSGTSYEQFF; cdr3_nt: TGTGCCAGCAGCTCCGGGACTAGCTATGAGCAGTTCTTC
d_call: .; j_call: TRBJ1-1; v_call: TRBV7-9; clone_size: .; cdr3_aa: CASSSDRLYTEAFF; cdr3_nt: TGTGCCAGCAGCTCTGACAGGCTGTACACTGAAGCTTTCTTT
d_call: .; j_call: TRBJ1-1; v_call: TRBV10-3; clone_size: few; cdr3_aa: CATAGFPQVSAAFF; cdr3_nt: TGTGCCACCGCCGGCTTTCCTCAGGTATCTGCAGCTTTCTTT
d_call: .; j_call: TRBJ1-1; v_call: TRBV6-5; clone_size: .; cdr3_aa: CASRRAGNEAFF; cdr3_nt: TGTGCCAGCCGGAGGGCTGGCAATGAAGCTTTCTTT
d_call: .; j_call: TRBJ2-5; v_call: TRBV9; clone_size: few; cdr3_aa: CASSSGEPETQYF; cdr3_nt: TGTGCCAGCAGTTCAGGGGAGCCGGAGACCCAGTACTTC
d_call: .; j_call: TRBJ2-3; v_call: TRBV20-1; clone_size: few; cdr3_aa: CSAIRASPTQYF; cdr3_nt: TGCAGTGCTATTCGGGCCTCCCCCACGCAGTATTTT
d_call: .; j_call: TRBJ2-1; v_call: TRBV7-9; clone_size: few; cdr3_aa: CASSSQGREQFF; cdr3_nt: TGTGCCAGCAGCTCACAGGGTAGGGAGCAGTTCTTC